This paragraph covers one TCR beta chain sequence. The germline V gene encodes CDR1 SGHRS and CDR2 YFSETQ. The CDR3 covers 15 residues. V lost 8 bases and J lost 6; bases outside the gene matches: 11. The sample comes from a study of blood T cell repertoires in COVID-19. Those enrolled, adults aged about 18 to 89 years, came from roughly 22 US areas. The study assigned cohorts using participant-reported clinical history. Produced via immunoSEQ multiplex PCR; TCRdb's table is partial and in-frame only. The profile shows about 400,000 clones, around 87% of them singletons. Sequenced sample: PBMCs or T cells enriched from blood (not recorded which). The chain is built from TRBV5-1 and TRBJ1-5; 10 nucleotides align to TRBD1. The receptor comes from a woman between 50 and 59 years old who had recovered from COVID-19. The CDR3 DNA sequence: TGCGCCAGTCGCCCAACCGGGACAGGGGCTCAGCCCCAGCATTTT. As protein: CASRPTGTGAQPQHF.